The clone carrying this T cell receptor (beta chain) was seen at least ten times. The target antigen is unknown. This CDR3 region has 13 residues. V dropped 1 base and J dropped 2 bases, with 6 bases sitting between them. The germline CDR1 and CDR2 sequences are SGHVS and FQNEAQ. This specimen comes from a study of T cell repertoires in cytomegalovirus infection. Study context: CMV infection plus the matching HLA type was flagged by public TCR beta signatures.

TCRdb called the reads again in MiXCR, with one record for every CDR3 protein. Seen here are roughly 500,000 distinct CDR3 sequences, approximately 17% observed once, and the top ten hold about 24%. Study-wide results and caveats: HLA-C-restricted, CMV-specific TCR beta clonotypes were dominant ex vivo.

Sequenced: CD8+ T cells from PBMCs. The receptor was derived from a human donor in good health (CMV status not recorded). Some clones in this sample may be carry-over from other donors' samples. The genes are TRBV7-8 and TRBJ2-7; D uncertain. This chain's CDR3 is CASSLDRAYEQYF. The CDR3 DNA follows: TGTGCCAGCAGCTTAGATCGGGCCTACGAGCAGTACTTC.